This T cell receptor (beta chain) originates from a study of somatic mutations in cytotoxic T cells in rheumatoid arthritis (dated by TCRdb to 2015 to 2018). In terms of the full investigation: Before any treatment started and right after they were diagnosed, patients gave peripheral blood samples (less than 33 ml EDTA). Patient and control groups had essentially identical median ages. To characterize clonality, the study used TCRB deep sequencing while asking whether somatic mutations are carried by expanded CD8+ T-cell clones in newly diagnosed, untreated rheumatoid arthritis. A FACSAria II or Sony SH800 was used to flow-sort some V beta antibody-stained T-cell populations at nearly 100% purity, and TCRB sequencing was also done on sorted V beta1+ cells. TCRB deep sequencing covered approximately 69 patients with rheumatoid arthritis along with around 22 healthy controls. Paper-wide results and their limitations: An increase of CD8+ clonality with age was seen in patients (Spearman r=0.49) but not in healthy controls. CD8+ T-cell clonality in rheumatoid arthritis patients was not significantly different from that in age-matched healthy controls. The expanded CD8+ clones had unknown antigen targets, and not appearing in virus-specific databases did not rule out that they were virus-specific. Several identical CD8+ TCRB sequences were found in both blood and synovial fluid, and in about an eighth of the 65 patients the largest CD8+ clone exceeded 20% of CD8+ cells.

CD4+ and CD8+ cells were isolated by positive magnetic bead selection on an AutoMACS, and purity was checked by flow cytometry. A TCR V beta antibody panel was used in flow cytometry to screen first for clonal expansions, which were then characterized by TCRB deep sequencing of sorted CD8+ fractions. Peripheral blood mononuclear cells were obtained using density gradient separation with Ficoll-Paque PLUS. Nucleospin Tissue or Tissue XS kits were used to extract DNA from CD4-enriched, CD8-enriched or PBMC samples, and a Qubit 2.0 fluorometer was used for quantification. The immunoSEQ assay was applied to genomic DNA for TCRB CDR3 sequencing. The published analysis was carried out like this. Patient CD8+ clones larger than 1% were compared against published virus-specific TCRB sequences, and only a few matched. Nothing other than productive TCRB rearrangements was included in the analyses. A clone was defined by a unique TCRB CDR3 sequence, and clonality was computed as a productive clonality index based on Shannon entropy. The template counts of each clone relative to the total templates per sample were used to calculate repertoire overlap between two samples. A correlation with a Spearman r of more than 0.6 was found between V-gene usage by flow cytometry and V-gene usage by TCRB sequencing. In TCRdb, the immuneACCESS table is reduced to in-frame sequences with V and J assigned. These tables do not hold every clone; where another copy was compared, an unresolved V gene accounts for under half, and the others remain unexplained. The V and J calls and clone size were taken over from that table, and D and trimming were inferred from the DNA. Across this sample there are roughly 16,000 clones, with about 72% seen only once. The top ten hold about 10% of the sample.

This clone appeared a single time. Its antigen is currently not known. No much larger clone exists at a distance of one base, and base qualities are not known. The origin of this receptor is an adult with rheumatoid arthritis. Sequencing was performed on CD8+ T cells sorted from blood.

The DNA sequence is as follows: TGTGCCAGCAGTTACCCGACAGGGGATAGGTTCGCTGAAGCTTTCTTT. The encoded protein is CASSYPTGDRFAEAFF. In this chain, TRBV6-5 is recombined with TRBJ1-1, and TRBD1 aligns with 8 junction nucleotides. V and J are trimmed by 2 bases and 6 bases, and the gene matches miss 11 bases of the junction. Based on the germline V gene, the CDR1 and CDR2 sequences are MNHEY and SVGAGI. The CDR3, from cysteine to phenylalanine, totals 16 residues. Only the CDR3 portion is preserved as DNA: 48 bases, with reading frame beginning at the first base.